These 8 T cell receptor beta chains were all obtained from the same sample, sequenced in a study of shared clonotypes between healthy human individuals (TCRdb year 2020). Receptor amplification or capture employed the immunoSEQ multiplex PCR assay. This immuneACCESS table, as held by TCRdb, lists in-frame sequences with V and J called but not all clones. Of the missing ones, under half trace to an unresolved V gene in checked studies; the others have no known cause. For this sample there are about 1 million clones; about 80% appear just once. The top ten hold under 0.6% of the sample. The sequenced material came from memory CD4+ T cells from PBMCs. In the paper's terms, the cell subset or site label means: CD45RA-negative fraction. These receptors were collected from a young man in good health. Some clones in this sample may be carry-over from other donors' samples.

Points on this clone: Other nucleotide sequences in the sample specify the same CDR3. The V and J genes are TRBV30 and TRBJ1-3; D is uncertain. V dropped 0 bases and J dropped 1 base, with 7 bases sitting between them. Germline-derived CDR1 and CDR2 are GTSNPN and SVGIG (reference sequence). There are 14 residues in the CDR3. The CDR3 region has the DNA TGTGCCTGGAGTGTGGGCGGTTCTGGAAACACCATATATTTT. Protein sequence: CAWSVGGSGNTIYF.

The rearrangement links TRBV27 to TRBJ2-7; 7 bases match TRBD1. This CDR3 region has 15 residues. V lost 5 bases to trimming and J lost 0 bases; unmatched junction nucleotides: 7. Germline V CDR1 and CDR2: MNHEY, SMNVEV (reference sequence). CDR3 nucleotides: TGTGCCAGCAGTACAGGGGACCCGTACTCCTACGAGCAGTACTTC. Translated: CASSTGDPYSYEQYF.

J is TRBJ2-7 and V is TRBV6-5; D is undetermined. The germline V and J ends were trimmed by 8 bases and 0 bases, with 11 bases remaining between them. The CDR3 covers 13 residues. Germline V lookup: CDR1 MNHEY, CDR2 SVGAGI. CDR3 DNA: TGTGCCAGCGGAAGTTCGCCCTCCTACGAGCAGTACTTC. This translates into CASGSSPSYEQYF.

The chain carries TRBV10-1 and TRBJ1-1; D ambiguous. With 0 bases removed from V and 1 base from J, the gap between germline ends came to 12 bases. Germline CDR1 reads WNHNN; CDR2 reads SYGVQD (reference sequence). The CDR3 covers 16 residues. The chain's CDR3 is CASSESSGIGNTEAFF. Written as DNA, the CDR3 is TGCGCCAGCAGTGAGTCCTCGGGGATCGGGAACACTGAAGCTTTCTTT.

This sequence joins TRBV9 and TRBJ2-3; D is unresolved. Looked up from germline, CDR1 is SGDLS and CDR2 is YYNGEE. The CDR3 covers 15 residues. Trimming stripped 0 bases from V and 4 bases from J, with 12 bases between. The CDR3 sequence is CASSVVASFADTQYF. CDR3 nucleotides: TGTGCCAGCAGCGTAGTAGCTAGTTTCGCAGATACGCAGTATTTT.

The chain is built from TRBV19 and TRBJ1-4; perhaps TRBD1 as D (6 bases). The CDR3 sequence is 16 residues long. V was pared by 1 base and J by 5 bases, with 14 bases between. The germline gives CDR1 LNHDA, CDR2 SQIVND (reference sequence). The CDR3 DNA sequence: TGTGCCAGTAGTATAGGGACAGCTACTGTAAATGAAAAACTGTTTTTT. Translating gives CASSIGTATVNEKLFF. The full variable domain, rest sourced from reference TRBV19 and TRBJ1-4, is DGGITQSPKYLFRKEGQNVTLSCEQNLNHDAMYWYRQDPGQGLRLIYYSQIVNDFQKGDIAEGYSVSREKKESFPLTVTSAQKNPTAFYLCASSIGTATVNEKLFFGSGTQLSVL.

The chain uses TRBV18 and TRBJ2-1; 7 nucleotides match TRBD2. The CDR3 is 17 residues long. V shed 3 bases, J shed 7 bases, and the junction held 15 bases outside the gene matches. Germline loops: CDR1 KGHSH, CDR2 LQKENI. CDR3 sequence (DNA): TGTGCCAGCTCACCTGGAGCGATTGGCGGGAGAAAAAATGAGCAGTTCTTC. Translation gives CASSPGAIGGRKNEQFF.

Points on this clone: The same CDR3 is also encoded by other DNA sequences in this sample. V is TRBV2 and J is TRBJ2-2, with D unresolved. From germline, CDR1 is SNHLY and CDR2 FYNNEI. Trimming took off 8 bases at V and 1 base at J, with 8 bases between the two ends. This CDR3 has 13 amino acids. As DNA, the CDR3 is TGTGCCAGCTCCCGACAGAACACCGGGGAGCTGTTTTTT. As protein: CASSRQNTGELFF.